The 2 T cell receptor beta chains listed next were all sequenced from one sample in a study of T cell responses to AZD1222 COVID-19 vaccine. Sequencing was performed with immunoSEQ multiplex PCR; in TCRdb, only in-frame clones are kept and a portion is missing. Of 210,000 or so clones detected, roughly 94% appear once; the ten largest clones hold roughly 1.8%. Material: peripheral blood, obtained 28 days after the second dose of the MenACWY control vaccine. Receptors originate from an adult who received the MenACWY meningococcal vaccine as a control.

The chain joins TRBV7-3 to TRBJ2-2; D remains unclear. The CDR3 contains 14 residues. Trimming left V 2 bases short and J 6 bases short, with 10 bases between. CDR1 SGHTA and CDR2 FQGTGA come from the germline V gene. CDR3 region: CASSLEVVSGELFF. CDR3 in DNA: TGTGCCAGCAGCTTAGAAGTTGTATCCGGGGAGCTGTTTTTT.

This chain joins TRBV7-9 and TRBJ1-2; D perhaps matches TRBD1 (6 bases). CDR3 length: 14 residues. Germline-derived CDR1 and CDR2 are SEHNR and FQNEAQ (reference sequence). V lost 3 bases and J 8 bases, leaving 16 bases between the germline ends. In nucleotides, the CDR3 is TGTGCCAGCAGCTTGGCAACAGGGAAATGGGGCTACACCTTC. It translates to CASSLATGKWGYTF. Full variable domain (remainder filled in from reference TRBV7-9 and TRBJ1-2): DTGVSQNPRHKITKRGQNVTFRCDPISEHNRLYWYRQTLGQGPEFLTYFQNEAQLEKSRLLSDRFSAERPKGSFSTLEIQRTEQGDSAMYLCASSLATGKWGYTFGSGTRLTVV.